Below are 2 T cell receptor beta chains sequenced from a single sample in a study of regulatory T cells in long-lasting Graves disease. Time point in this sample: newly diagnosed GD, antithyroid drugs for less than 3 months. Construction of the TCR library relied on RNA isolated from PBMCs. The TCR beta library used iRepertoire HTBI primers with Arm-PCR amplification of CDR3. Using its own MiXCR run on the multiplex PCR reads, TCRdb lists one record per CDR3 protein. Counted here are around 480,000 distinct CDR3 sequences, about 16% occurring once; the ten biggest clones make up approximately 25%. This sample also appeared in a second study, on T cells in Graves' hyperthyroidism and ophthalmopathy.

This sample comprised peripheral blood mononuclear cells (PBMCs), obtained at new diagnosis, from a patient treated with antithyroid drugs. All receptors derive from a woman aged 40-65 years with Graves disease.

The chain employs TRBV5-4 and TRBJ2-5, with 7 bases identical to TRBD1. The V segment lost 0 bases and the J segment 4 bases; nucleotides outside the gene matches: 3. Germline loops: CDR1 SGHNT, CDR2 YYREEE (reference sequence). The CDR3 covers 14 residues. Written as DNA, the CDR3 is TGTGCCAGCAGCTTGGACAGGGGCACAGAGACCCAGTACTTC. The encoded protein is CASSLDRGTETQYF.

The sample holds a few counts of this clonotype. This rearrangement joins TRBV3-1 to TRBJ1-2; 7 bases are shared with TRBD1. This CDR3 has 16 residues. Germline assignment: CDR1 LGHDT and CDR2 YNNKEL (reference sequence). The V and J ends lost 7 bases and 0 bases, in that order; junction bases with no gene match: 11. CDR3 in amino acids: CASTSGGTATNYGYTF. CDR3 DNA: TGTGCCAGCACCTCAGGGGGGACCGCTACTAACTATGGCTACACCTTC.